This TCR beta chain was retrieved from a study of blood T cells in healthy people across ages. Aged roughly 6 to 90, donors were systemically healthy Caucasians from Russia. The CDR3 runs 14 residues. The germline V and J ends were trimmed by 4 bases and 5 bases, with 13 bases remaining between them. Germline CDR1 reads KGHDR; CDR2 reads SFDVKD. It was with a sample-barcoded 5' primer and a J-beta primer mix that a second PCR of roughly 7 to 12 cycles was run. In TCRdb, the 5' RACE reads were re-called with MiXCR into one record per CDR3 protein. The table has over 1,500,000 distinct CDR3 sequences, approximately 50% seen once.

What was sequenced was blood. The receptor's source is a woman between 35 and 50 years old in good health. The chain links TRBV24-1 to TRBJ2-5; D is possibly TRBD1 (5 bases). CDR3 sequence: CATSDPRDWETQYF. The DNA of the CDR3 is TGTGCCACCAGTGACCCCAGGGATTGGGAGACCCAGTACTTC.